This T cell receptor beta chain appears in the sequencing data of a study of cytotoxic CD8 clonotypes in ibrutinib-treated CLL. The sample holds many counts of this clone. Its antigen remains unknown. CDR3 length equals 15 residues. Trimming pared 4 bases from V and 1 base from J, leaving 8 bases between. CDR1 is SGHVS and CDR2 is FNYEAQ in the germline V gene. Some clones are missing from TCRdb's copy, which holds only in-frame ones; the method was immunoSEQ multiplex PCR. The sample contains over 250,000 clones, 76% of which appear only once. Findings and caveats of the study: Whereas clonality rose at ibrutinib response, it declined toward baseline at progression.

This sequence joins TRBV7-6 and TRBJ2-6; D gene unclear. The specimen was PBMCs, collected at disease progression, from a patient treated with ibrutinib. This receptor was taken from a human donor with chronic lymphocytic leukemia. The CDR3 protein is CASSSEVSGANVLTF. The CDR3 region has the DNA TGTGCCAGCAGCTCCGAAGTGTCTGGGGCCAACGTCCTGACTTTC.